The 15 T cell receptor beta chains presented below share a single source sample, sequenced in a study of shared clonotypes between healthy human individuals (dated by TCRdb to 2020 to 2021). The library relied on the immunoSEQ multiplex PCR assay. TCRdb provides this immuneACCESS table in a form limited to in-frame rearrangements. Some clones are lacking; in checked studies, under half of them reflect an unresolved V gene, and why the rest are absent is not known. The sample profile shows about a million clones; roughly 75% of them were found once. About 1.5% of the sample goes to the ten largest clones. The sample consisted of memory CD4+ T cells sorted from blood. The cell subset or site label on this specimen signifies: CD45RA-negative fraction. These receptors all come from a man aged 18 to 29 in good health.

This clone was seen a few times. V and J are TRBV18 and TRBJ1-4; the D gene is possibly TRBD1 (5 bases). Germline V gene sequence: CDR1 KGHSH, CDR2 LQKENI. This CDR3 region has 15 residues. The V end was cut by 0 bases, the J end by 7 bases, with 12 bases between. CDR3 sequence reads: CASSPPSGQGEKLFF. DNA for the CDR3: TGTGCCAGCTCACCACCGTCGGGGCAGGGTGAAAAACTGTTTTTT.

The V and J genes are TRBV5-1 and TRBJ2-7; D is unclear. Trimming removed 6 bases from V and 1 base from J, with 14 bases in between. Germline CDR1 reads SGHRS; CDR2 reads YFSETQ. This CDR3 spans 14 amino acids. CDR3 protein: CASKERGESYEQYF. CDR3 sequence (DNA): TGCGCCAGCAAGGAGCGAGGCGAATCCTACGAGCAGTACTTC.

The chain carries TRBV5-6 and TRBJ1-5; 8 positions agree with TRBD1. Losses at the gene ends were 0 bases for V and 5 bases for J; bases not matched to a gene: 4. In germline, CDR1 is SGHDT, CDR2 YYEEEE. CDR3 length equals 15 residues. Here the CDR3 DNA reads TGTGCCAGCAGCTTGGCCGGGACAGGAGATCAGCCCCAGCATTTT. Translation: CASSLAGTGDQPQHF.

Concerning this clone: Other DNA sequences in the same sample also yield this CDR3. V usage is TRBV5-1 and J usage is TRBJ1-2; a weak D match, TRBD1 (5 bases). This CDR3 spans 12 amino acids. Trimming left V 0 bases short and J 8 bases short, with 8 bases between. Germline V gene lookup returns CDR1 SGHRS and CDR2 YFSETQ. The CDR3 bases are TGCGCCAGCAGCTTGGTCGGGGACGGCTACACCTTC. It encodes CASSLVGDGYTF.

The rearrangement links TRBV7-8 to TRBJ1-1, with D perhaps TRBD1 (6 bases). Per germline, CDR1 SGHVS and CDR2 FQNEAQ. The CDR3 is made up of 14 amino acids. Between the trimmed V and J ends, which lost 0 bases and 8 bases, there was a span of 13 bases. This CDR3 is CASSLATGAAEAFF. For the CDR3, the DNA is TGTGCCAGCAGCTTAGCTACGGGGGCGGCCGAAGCTTTCTTT. The variable domain in full, with the rest retrieved from reference TRBV7-8 and TRBJ1-1, is GAGVSQSPRYKVAKRGQDVALRCDPISGHVSLFWYQQALGQGPEFLTYFQNEAQLDKSGLPSDRFFAERPEGSVSTLKIQRTQQEDSAVYLCASSLATGAAEAFFGQGTRLTVV.

This clone was detected ten times or more. This chain uses TRBV5-1 with TRBJ1-1, with a weak D call TRBD1 (5 bases). The CDR3 contains 15 residues. The V and J ends lost 0 bases and 5 bases respectively, with 14 bases between them. From germline, CDR1 is SGHRS and CDR2 YFSETQ. CDR3 coding DNA: TGCGCCAGCAGCTTGGAACGCCCCGGGGGGACTGAAGCTTTCTTT. As protein: CASSLERPGGTEAFF.

This clone came up a few times. The rearrangement uses TRBV7-9 and TRBJ1-2, with D unclear. Germline values: CDR1 SEHNR, CDR2 FQNEAQ (reference sequence). The length of the CDR3 is 13 residues. Trimming cost V 5 bases and J 8 bases, with 15 bases left between them. CDR3 loop: CASSEKTALGYTF. DNA of the CDR3: TGTGCCAGCAGCGAGAAAACGGCCCTCGGCTACACCTTC.

The rearrangement links TRBV12-5 to TRBJ1-3; D ambiguous. The V end lost 2 bases, the J end lost 0 bases, and 8 bases lay between the germline ends. The germline CDR1 and CDR2 sequences are LGHNT and FRNRAP. CDR3 length: 15 residues. The CDR3: CASGLSGASGNTIYF. CDR3 nucleotide sequence: TGTGCTAGTGGTTTGAGCGGAGCCTCTGGAAACACCATATATTTT.

This sequence joins TRBV7-8 and TRBJ2-2; D unclear. Trimming removed 3 bases at V and 3 bases at J, with 2 bases between. The CDR3 covers 12 residues. Germline CDR1 and CDR2: SGHVS and FQNEAQ. The DNA of the CDR3 is TGTGCCAGCAGCTTCTACACCGGGGAGCTGTTTTTT. Translating it yields CASSFYTGELFF.

This clone has a handful of counts. The rearrangement links TRBV5-1 to TRBJ2-1; TRBD1 matches at 9 bases. With V trimmed by 3 bases and J by 7 bases, 8 bases remained unmatched. The germline V gene encodes CDR1 SGHRS and CDR2 YFSETQ. The CDR3 has 15 amino acids. CDR3 in amino acids: CASSYPGTGMNEQFF. CDR3 DNA sequence: TGCGCCAGCAGCTACCCCGGGACAGGGATGAATGAGCAGTTCTTC.

The chain employs TRBV6-5 and TRBJ1-3, with D possibly being TRBD1 (5 bases). Per germline, CDR1 MNHEY and CDR2 SVGAGI. Trimming pared 6 bases from V and 4 bases from J, leaving 10 bases between. This CDR3 has 13 amino acids. The CDR3 sequence: CASSGGEGNTIYF. The CDR3 DNA sequence: TGTGCCAGCAGCGGAGGGGAAGGAAACACCATATATTTT.

The chain uses TRBV18 and TRBJ2-1, with 12 positions matching TRBD2. The CDR3 length is 16 residues. After removal of 4 bases from V and 5 bases from J, the junction contained 6 bases not matched to a gene. The germline gives CDR1 KGHSH, CDR2 LQKENI. The CDR3 DNA sequence: TGTGCCAGCTCACAGCTAGCGGGAGGGCCTAACAATGAGCAGTTCTTC. It encodes CASSQLAGGPNNEQFF.

The chain combines TRBV6-1 with TRBJ1-3; 9 bases align to TRBD1. The V and J ends lost 4 bases and 2 bases, in that order; junction bases with no gene match: 6. The germline V gene has CDR1 MNHNS and CDR2 SASEGT. The CDR3 is 16 amino acids. The CDR3 DNA sequence: TGTGCCAGCAGTGTACAGGGGGCAAGCACTGGAAACACCATATATTTT. Amino acid sequence: CASSVQGASTGNTIYF.

The V and J genes are TRBV5-1 and TRBJ2-3, with D maybe TRBD1 (6 bases). The CDR3 covers 15 residues. The germline V gene encodes CDR1 SGHRS and CDR2 YFSETQ. Deletions cut 4 bases from V and 2 bases from J, with 14 bases between. The CDR3, as DNA: TGCGCCAGCAGCCCTGGGGGCAGAGACACAGATACGCAGTATTTT. This encodes CASSPGGRDTDTQYF.

V and J are TRBV19 and TRBJ1-3; a weak D match, TRBD1 (5 bases). Germline-derived CDR1 and CDR2 are LNHDA and SQIVND (reference sequence). V dropped 8 bases and J dropped 0 bases, with 26 bases sitting between them. There are 19 residues in the CDR3. CDR3 loop: CASLSRGGSTSLSGNTIYF. The CDR3 DNA sequence: TGTGCCAGTCTAAGTAGGGGCGGCAGCACCTCACTCTCTGGAAACACCATATATTTT.